The 10 T cell receptor beta chains below were found in one sample sequenced in a study of T cells after yellow fever vaccination. TCRdb re-derived calls from the 5' RACE reads in MiXCR, one entry per CDR3 protein. The table records about 340,000 distinct CDR3 sequences, around 12% of them present only once. The sequences come from CD4+ T cells sorted from PBMCs, collected 15 days after the yellow fever booster vaccination. These receptors were taken from a man aged 18-30 years who received the YFV17D yellow fever vaccine.

This clonotype was seen more than once but under ten times. This chain uses TRBV4-2 with TRBJ2-5, with TRBD1 as a possible D gene (6 bases). Trimming shortened V by 1 base and J by 2 bases, and 11 bases separated the two germline ends. The CDR3 consists of 15 residues. Germline CDR1 reads LGHNA; CDR2 reads YNFKEQ. This CDR3 is CASSQAKGGQETQYF. The CDR3 DNA reads TGTGCCAGCAGCCAAGCCAAAGGGGGTCAAGAGACCCAGTACTTC.

The chain joins TRBV18 to TRBJ2-1, with 8 bases fitting TRBD1. This CDR3 spans 16 amino acids. The germline V gene encodes CDR1 KGHSH and CDR2 LQKENI. The ends lost 5 bases at V and 2 bases at J; junction bases unmatched: 8. The CDR3 DNA follows: TGTGCCAGCTCATACACTCGGACAGGGACCTACAATGAGCAGTTCTTC. Protein product: CASSYTRTGTYNEQFF. Using reference TRBV18 and TRBJ2-1 for the parts outside the CDR3, the full variable domain is NAGVMQNPRHLVRRRGQEARLRCSPMKGHSHVYWYRQLPEEGLKFMVYLQKENIIDESGMPKERFSAEFPKEGPSILRIQQVVRGDSAAYFCASSYTRTGTYNEQFFGPGTRLTVL.

In its sample, this clonotype was seen a few times. The chain recombines TRBV7-2 with TRBJ2-4; D not certain. CDR3 length: 13 amino acids. V gave up 4 bases and J gave up 12 bases, with 16 bases separating them. Germline CDR1 SGHTA, CDR2 FQGNSA. The CDR3 coding sequence is TGTGCCAGCAGCTCTCCGCGGAAAACGGATCAGTACTTC. Translating gives CASSSPRKTDQYF.

This chain connects TRBV7-2 to TRBJ1-2, with D hard to call. Looked up from germline, CDR1 is SGHTA and CDR2 is FQGNSA. Trimming removed 1 base from V and 8 bases from J, with 8 bases in between. The CDR3 extends over 12 amino acids. CDR3: CASSLDLGGYTF. The CDR3 region has the DNA TGTGCCAGCAGCTTAGATTTGGGGGGCTACACCTTC.

The chain combines TRBV7-2 with TRBJ2-7; D is ambiguous. The length of the CDR3 is 15 residues. Germline CDR1 SGHTA, CDR2 FQGNSA. Trimming took 3 bases from V and 0 from J, leaving 12 bases between them. The CDR3 loop reads CASSFGRLSSYEQYV. In nucleotides, the CDR3 is TGTGCCAGCAGCTTTGGACGGCTGAGCTCCTACGAGCAGTACGTC.

This clonotype has just a few counts. The J gene is TRBJ2-3, the V gene TRBV7-2; 9 bases are a match to TRBD2. This CDR3 comprises 15 residues. The V and J ends lost 6 bases and 4 bases, in that order; junction bases with no gene match: 8. Germline V gives CDR1 SGHTA, CDR2 FQGNSA. DNA for the CDR3: TGTGCCAGCAGAATTCGGTCTAGCGGGGCAGATACGCAGTATTTT. Amino acids: CASRIRSSGADTQYF.

The chain links TRBV4-3 to TRBJ1-1, with D maybe TRBD1 (5 bases). This CDR3 is built from 13 residues. V was shortened by 0 bases and J by 5 bases, with 7 bases between the two germline ends. Germline CDR1 LGHNA, CDR2 YSLEER. The chain's CDR3 is CASSQDAGTEAFF. Here the CDR3 DNA reads TGCGCCAGCAGCCAAGATGCAGGGACTGAAGCTTTCTTT.

The rearrangement joins TRBV4-2 to TRBJ1-5; maybe TRBD1 (6 bases). V was cut by 1 base and J by 0 bases, with 16 bases left in between. Germline CDR1 and CDR2: LGHNA and YNFKEQ. The CDR3 totals 18 residues. CDR3 bases: TGTGCCAGCAGCCAAGTGGGGGCGGGGGATTATAGCAATCAGCCCCAGCATTTT. Translated, it gives CASSQVGAGDYSNQPQHF.

The table lists this clonotype with a count of one. The CDR3 protein is CASSRSGRPNTGELFF. The CDR3 DNA is TGTGCCAGCAGTAGAAGCGGGCGCCCGAACACCGGGGAGCTGTTTTTT. The chain links TRBV6-2 or TRBV6-3 to TRBJ2-2; perhaps TRBD2 as D (6 bases). This CDR3 has 16 residues. The germline CDR1 and CDR2 sequences are MNHEY and SVGEGT. Trimming removed 5 bases at V and 0 bases at J, with 13 bases between.

The rearrangement joins TRBV5-1 to TRBJ2-6, with D uncertain. Trimming shortened V by 7 bases and J by 1 base, and 12 bases separated the two germline ends. Germline assignment: CDR1 SGHRS and CDR2 YFSETQ. The CDR3 sequence is 15 residues long. In DNA, the CDR3 is TGCGCCAGCCAGCTGATCCCTTCTGGGGCCAACGTCCTGACTTTC. Encoded protein: CASQLIPSGANVLTF.